Shown below are 20 T cell receptor beta chains from a single sample sequenced in a study of blood T cell repertoires in COVID-19 (dated by TCRdb to the early 2020s). Library preparation was by the immunoSEQ multiplex PCR assay. What TCRdb holds here is the immuneACCESS table cut down to in-frame rearrangements. Part of the clones is not present; checked against another copy, under half of the missing clones reflect an unresolved V gene, and the others are unexplained. The sample table holds around 250,000 clones, of which 86% were seen once. More than 2% of the sample is taken by the ten largest. Sequenced sample: PBMCs or T cells enriched from blood (not recorded which). These TCRs come from a woman between 45 and 65 years old who had recovered from COVID-19.

This rearrangement joins TRBV3-1 (or the pseudogene TRBV3-2) to TRBJ2-1, with 7 bases matching TRBD2. Germline CDR1 and CDR2: LGHDT and YNNKEL (reference sequence). J gave up 0 bases and V 2 bases, and 4 bases lay outside the gene matches. CDR3 size: 16 residues. CDR3 sequence (DNA): TGTGCCAGCAGCCAAAACGGCGGGAGCTCCTACAATGAGCAGTTCTTC. This translates into CASSQNGGSSYNEQFF.

This clone was seen only a few times. V and J are TRBV5-1 and TRBJ1-2; D is ambiguous. CDR3 length: 12 residues. Trimming stripped 1 base from V and 6 bases from J, with 7 bases between. Germline V gene data show CDR1 as SGHRS and CDR2 as YFSETQ. Written as DNA, the CDR3 is TGCGCCAGCAGCTTGTGGGGAGATGGCTACACCTTC. This sequence encodes CASSLWGDGYTF.

This clone was seen many times. This chain links TRBV5-5 with TRBJ1-4; a weak D match, TRBD1 (5 bases). Germline lookup yields CDR1 SGHKS and CDR2 YYEKEE (reference sequence). The CDR3 loop spans 14 amino acids. V shed 3 bases and J shed 3 bases, with 9 bases lying between them. Here the CDR3 reads CASSSGGSNEKLFF. The CDR3 DNA reads as TGTGCCAGCAGCTCCGGGGGTTCTAATGAAAAACTGTTTTTT.

CDR3 bases: TGTGCCAGCAGCTTAAAGTTCGACGCTAGTACAGATACGCAGTATTTT. Residues: CASSLKFDASTDTQYF. The V call is TRBV7-3, the J call TRBJ2-3; D call uncertain. V was clipped by 1 base and J by 3 bases, with 14 bases between them. Germline CDR1 reads SGHTA; CDR2 reads FQGTGA. The CDR3 totals 16 residues.

The genes are TRBV11-2 and TRBJ1-1; 9 bases agree with TRBD1. V was clipped by 1 base and J by 11 bases; unmatched bases: 2. Germline CDR1 and CDR2: SGHAT and FQNNGV. The CDR3 is 12 residues long. CDR3 DNA: TGTGCCAGCAGCTTAGGGACAGGGGTGGCTTTCTTT. This translates into CASSLGTGVAFF.

This clone showed up just a few times. This chain joins TRBV7-8 and TRBJ1-3; D unclear. Germline-derived CDR1 and CDR2 are SGHVS and FQNEAQ. The CDR3 loop spans 11 amino acids. Deletions cut 5 bases from V and 9 bases from J, with 8 bases between. Here the CDR3 reads CASSQGGTIYF. In DNA form, the CDR3 reads TGTGCCAGCAGCCAAGGAGGCACCATATATTTT.

In this sample, this clone turned up a few times. The genes are TRBV19 and TRBJ2-1; TRBD1 matches at 8 bases. This CDR3 comprises 16 residues. Per the germline V gene, CDR1 is LNHDA and CDR2 is SQIVND (reference sequence). V lost 3 bases to trimming and J lost 4 bases; unmatched junction nucleotides: 8. The CDR3 nucleotides read TGTGCCAGTAGTATCCCCGGGACAGGTAAATACAATGAGCAGTTCTTC. It encodes CASSIPGTGKYNEQFF.

The V call is TRBV5-1, the J call TRBJ2-7; weak D call: TRBD2 (6 bases). The V gene lost 3 bases and the J gene lost 0 bases, with 19 bases spanning the gap. The CDR3 spans 17 residues. Looked up from germline, CDR1 is SGHRS and CDR2 is YFSETQ. This CDR3 reads CASSWGMGAGYSYEQYF. For the CDR3, the DNA is TGCGCCAGCAGCTGGGGGATGGGCGCGGGATACTCCTACGAGCAGTACTTC.

This clone was found once. The rearrangement uses TRBV27 and TRBJ1-6; possibly TRBD1 for D (5 bases). The CDR3 runs 16 residues. Trimming took off 6 bases at V and 2 bases at J, with 14 bases between the two ends. Germline loops: CDR1 MNHEY, CDR2 SMNVEV (reference sequence). The CDR3 DNA reads as TGTGCCAGCAGGAATCTCAGGGTGGCCTATAATTCACCCCTCCACTTT. It encodes CASRNLRVAYNSPLHF.

CDR3 protein: CASSPDRGGSYNEQFF. The CDR3 nucleotides are TGTGCCAGCAGCCCGGACAGGGGCGGCTCCTACAATGAGCAGTTCTTC. V gene TRBV21-1 combines with J gene TRBJ2-1; the table calls TRBD1, which could not be checked here. TRBV21-1 is assigned pseudogene status. The CDR3 extends over 16 amino acids.

The chain uses TRBV27 and TRBJ1-5, with D possibly matching TRBD1 (5 bases). The V and J ends lost 8 bases and 3 bases respectively, with 14 bases between them. The CDR3 consists of 14 residues. Germline CDR1 is MNHEY and CDR2 is SMNVEV (reference sequence). CDR3 bases: TGTGCCAGCTCCCCGGGGGGATTCAATCAGCCCCAGCATTTT. It specifies CASSPGGFNQPQHF.

The chain employs TRBV28 and TRBJ1-5, with a tentative D call TRBD1 (6 bases). The CDR3 sequence is 13 residues long. V was cut by 4 bases and J by 7 bases, with 11 bases left in between. CDR1 MDHEN and CDR2 SYDVKM come from the germline V gene. The CDR3 DNA reads TGTGCCAGCAGTTCTACAGGGTGGCAGCCCCAGCATTTT. Translating gives CASSSTGWQPQHF.

The chain employs TRBV5-6 and TRBJ2-5; TRBD2 is a possible D gene (6 bases). The germline V gene has CDR1 SGHDT and CDR2 YYEEEE. V was shortened by 2 bases and J by 5 bases, with 10 bases between the two germline ends. The CDR3 is 13 residues long. CDR3 loop: CASSFTGGETQYF. CDR3 nucleotide sequence: TGTGCCAGCAGCTTCACAGGAGGGGAGACCCAGTACTTC.

This chain links TRBV9 with TRBJ1-3; 8 nucleotides agree with TRBD1. Germline values: CDR1 SGDLS, CDR2 YYNGEE. The CDR3 covers 19 residues. J lost 0 bases, V lost 2 bases, and 13 bases had no gene match. The CDR3 DNA sequence: TGTGCCAGCAGCGTTACCGGGACAGGAGGCCCATTCTCTGGAAACACCATATATTTT. As protein: CASSVTGTGGPFSGNTIYF.

CDR3 sequence reads: CASSQGFDTEAFF. DNA for the CDR3: TGTGCCAGCAGCCAGGGTTTTGACACTGAAGCTTTCTTT. This rearrangement joins TRBV6-4 to TRBJ1-1, with D perhaps matching TRBD1 (5 bases). The CDR3 has 13 residues. V dropped 6 bases and J dropped 3 bases, with 11 bases sitting between them. Germline-derived CDR1 and CDR2 are MRHNA and SNTAGT.

This clone came up a few times. V usage is TRBV7-3 and J usage is TRBJ2-3; possibly TRBD2 for D (6 bases). V gave up 2 bases and J gave up 1 base, with 13 bases separating them. The CDR3 contains 16 residues. CDR1 and CDR2 from the germline V gene are SGHTA and FQGTGA. CDR3 region: CASSLGVGGGTDTQYF. Written as DNA, the CDR3 is TGTGCCAGCAGCTTAGGTGTGGGAGGTGGCACAGATACGCAGTATTTT.

This rearrangement joins TRBV19 to TRBJ1-1; 7 bases line up with TRBD1. Germline V gene data show CDR1 as LNHDA and CDR2 as SQIVND (reference sequence). This CDR3 has 13 amino acids. Trimming removed 3 bases from V and 3 bases from J; junction bases left unmatched: 1. The DNA of the CDR3 is TGTGCCAGTAGTATCGGGACAGACACTGAAGCTTTCTTT. Translated, it gives CASSIGTDTEAFF.

The rearrangement joins TRBV18 to TRBJ1-1; TRBD1 aligns across 7 bases. This CDR3 contains 15 residues. Germline CDR1 KGHSH, CDR2 LQKENI. V gave up 2 bases and J gave up 0 bases; unmatched junction bases: 3. The CDR3 nucleotides are TGTGCCAGCTCACCATCCGGGACAGTGAACACTGAAGCTTTCTTT. Protein: CASSPSGTVNTEAFF. Drawing the rest from reference TRBV18 and TRBJ1-1, the complete variable domain is NAGVMQNPRHLVRRRGQEARLRCSPMKGHSHVYWYRQLPEEGLKFMVYLQKENIIDESGMPKERFSAEFPKEGPSILRIQQVVRGDSAAYFCASSPSGTVNTEAFFGQGTRLTVV.

This rearrangement joins TRBV7-6 to TRBJ1-5; D possibly corresponds to TRBD1 (6 bases). The germline V gene encodes CDR1 SGHVS and CDR2 FNYEAQ. The CDR3 covers 12 residues. V lost 5 bases, J lost 7 bases, and 9 bases lay in between. CDR3 nucleotide sequence: TGTGCCAGCAGCACCAGGGGACAGCCCCAGCATTTT. This translates into CASSTRGQPQHF.

The chain joins TRBV5-1 to TRBJ2-7; 9 bases match TRBD1. After removal of 1 base from V and 5 bases from J, the junction contained 4 bases not matched to a gene. CDR1 is SGHRS and CDR2 is YFSETQ in the germline V gene. There are 14 residues in the CDR3. CDR3 region: CASSLWGQGNEQYF. In DNA form, the CDR3 reads TGCGCCAGCAGCTTGTGGGGACAGGGTAACGAGCAGTACTTC.